This entry lists 32 T cell receptor beta chains sequenced from one sample in a study of T-cell reconstitution after alpha-beta-depleted transplantation in children. Construction of the TCRbeta library involved unique molecular identifiers. TCRdb re-called the PCR reads with MiXCR, one entry per CDR3 protein. The table has hundreds of thousands of distinct CDR3 sequences, approximately 12% seen once. Sequences were derived from PBMCs, mostly from graft donor cells, sampled 360 days after TCRalphabeta/CD19-depleted stem cell transplant. The receptor set was obtained from a male patient aged 10 to 17 who had a stem cell transplant for acute myeloid leukemia, so the T cells may come from the graft donor.

This clonotype was counted many times. The CDR3 spells CASRGRWLHEQFF. The CDR3 nucleotides read TGTGCCAGCAGGGGGAGGTGGCTCCATGAGCAGTTCTTC. This chain uses TRBV28 with TRBJ2-1; D is possibly TRBD2 (6 bases). The length of the CDR3 is 13 residues. V dropped 6 bases and J dropped 8 bases, with 14 bases sitting between them. Germline V gene data show CDR1 as MDHEN and CDR2 as SYDVKM.

V gene TRBV15 combines with J gene TRBJ2-5; D unresolved. Germline assignment: CDR1 LNHNV and CDR2 YYDKDF (reference sequence). This CDR3 region has 15 residues. The V and J ends lost 1 base and 5 bases respectively, with 14 bases between them. In DNA, the CDR3 is TGTGCCACCAGCAGAGTGTGGAACTTTGGGGAGACCCAGTACTTC. This gives the protein CATSRVWNFGETQYF.

At least ten counts were recorded for this clonotype. The chain couples TRBV27 to TRBJ2-1; 11 positions match TRBD2. This CDR3 has 15 amino acids. Germline V lookup: CDR1 MNHEY, CDR2 SMNVEV (reference sequence). V gave up 10 bases and J gave up 8 bases; unmatched junction bases: 13. CDR3 nucleotides: TGTGCCACCGGAGCTTTAGCGGGAGGGAGGTATGAGCAGTTCTTC. Protein product: CATGALAGGRYEQFF.

Ten or more counts support this clonotype. The genes are TRBV9 and TRBJ2-7, with no clear D. Germline CDR1 and CDR2: SGDLS and YYNGEE. The CDR3 is made up of 14 amino acids. The V end was cut by 4 bases, the J end by 1 base, with 12 bases between. The CDR3 region has the DNA TGTGCCAGCAGCTTTAAGGACGGGTCCTACGAGCAGTACTTC. It is translated as CASSFKDGSYEQYF.

This clonotype was seen a handful of times. The V gene is TRBV6-1, the J gene TRBJ2-1; 12 bases fit TRBD2. The CDR3 covers 16 residues. The germline gives CDR1 MNHNS, CDR2 SASEGT. Trimming removed 6 bases from V and 7 bases from J; junction bases left unmatched: 10. The CDR3: CASRPSGRATWNEQFF. CDR3 DNA sequence: TGTGCCAGCAGACCTAGCGGGAGGGCCACGTGGAATGAGCAGTTCTTC.

Many counts were recorded for this clonotype. The J gene is TRBJ2-1, the V gene TRBV28; 7 positions match TRBD2. The germline V gene encodes CDR1 MDHEN and CDR2 SYDVKM. There are 12 residues in the CDR3. V gave up 5 bases and J gave up 6 bases; unmatched junction bases: 1. CDR3 nucleotides: TGTGCCAGCAGTCTAGCGGCCAATGAGCAGTTCTTC. This translates into CASSLAANEQFF.

V and J are TRBV7-9 and TRBJ2-7; perhaps TRBD2 as D (5 bases). V gave up 0 bases and J gave up 4 bases, with 7 bases separating them. From germline, CDR1 is SEHNR and CDR2 FQNEAQ (reference sequence). This CDR3 spans 13 amino acids. The CDR3 DNA follows: TGTGCCAGCAGCTTAGCGGCGGGTTACGAGCAGTACTTC. As protein: CASSLAAGYEQYF.

This clonotype was found a few times. This likely comes from a read error, as the CDR3 has no conserved phenylalanine or tryptophan at its end. The limits of the CDR3 on the DNA are not certain, so only TCRdb's listed CDR3 is given. V gene TRBV4-2 combines with J gene TRBJ2-7; TRBD1, the table's D call, was not compared with the DNA. Germline-derived CDR1 and CDR2 are LGHNA and YNFKEQ. The CDR3 numbers 14 amino acids, ends counted. The CDR3 spells CASSQDRGDAYLQL.

The gene calls are TRBV20-1 and TRBJ2-7; 7 bases match TRBD2. This CDR3 has 16 amino acids. The V gene's germline CDR1 is DFQATT and CDR2 SNEGSKA (reference sequence). Trimming removed 5 bases from V and 2 bases from J; junction bases left unmatched: 15. CDR3 nucleotide sequence: TGCAGTGCTCCGACGGGGACTACGTTGTCGGCCTACGAGCAGTACTTC. Its translation: CSAPTGTTLSAYEQYF.

This clonotype was counted only a few times. CDR3 sequence: CATSRGFGQGKSSYNSPLHF. In nucleotides, the CDR3 is TGTGCCACCAGCAGAGGCTTCGGACAGGGGAAAAGCTCCTATAATTCACCCCTCCACTTT. The chain employs TRBV15 and TRBJ1-6, with 9 positions matching TRBD1. The junction had 10 bases not matched to a gene; V was cut back by 1 base and J by 0 bases. Germline loops: CDR1 LNHNV, CDR2 YYDKDF (reference sequence). CDR3 length equals 20 residues.

The chain carries TRBV6-5 and TRBJ2-3; D not certain. CDR3 length equals 15 residues. Germline CDR1 is MNHEY and CDR2 is SVGAGI. Trimming removed 4 bases from V and 2 bases from J, with 13 bases in between. CDR3 in amino acids: CASSSSTYSTDTQYF. The CDR3 region has the DNA TGTGCCAGCAGTTCATCCACTTACTCCACAGATACGCAGTATTTT.

This clonotype was seen a handful of times. The V call is TRBV28, the J call TRBJ2-7; no firm D call. The CDR3 totals 17 residues. In germline, CDR1 is MDHEN, CDR2 SYDVKM. V lost 2 bases and J 1 base, leaving 18 bases between the germline ends. CDR3 DNA: TGTGCCAGCAGTTTAAAATGGTCCCATCAGATATCCTACGAGCAGTACTTC. It specifies CASSLKWSHQISYEQYF.

Many counts were recorded for this clonotype. This chain joins TRBV5-1 and TRBJ2-1, with D unresolved. The CDR3 has 12 amino acids. Germline V gene sequence: CDR1 SGHRS, CDR2 YFSETQ. The V and J ends lost 0 bases and 9 bases respectively, with 7 bases between them. CDR3 sequence (DNA): TGCGCCAGCAGCTTGGAACTGAGTGAGCAGTTCTTC. This encodes CASSLELSEQFF.

The CDR3 sequence is CASSYSKAWREPLKQYF. The CDR3 DNA sequence: TGTGCCAGCAGTTACTCGAAGGCCTGGCGGGAGCCTTTGAAGCAGTACTTC. The chain joins TRBV6-5 to TRBJ2-7; TRBD2 aligns across 7 bases. This CDR3 comprises 17 residues. Looked up from germline, CDR1 is MNHEY and CDR2 is SVGAGI. The V segment lost 0 bases and the J segment 8 bases; nucleotides outside the gene matches: 16.

V gene TRBV20-1 combines with J gene TRBJ2-7, with 11 bases identical to TRBD2. The length of the CDR3 is 14 residues. The germline gives CDR1 DFQATT, CDR2 SNEGSKA (reference sequence). Germline trimming cut 3 bases from V and 4 bases from J; bases unmatched to any gene: 5. This CDR3 reads CSARRLAGQYEQYF. CDR3 nucleotides: TGCAGTGCTAGGCGACTAGCGGGACAGTACGAGCAGTACTTC.

The chain joins TRBV12-3 or TRBV12-4 to TRBJ2-7, with D tentatively TRBD2 (7 bases). V was cut by 5 bases and J by 2 bases, with 19 bases left in between. This CDR3 is built from 16 residues. CDR3 nucleotide sequence: TGTGCCAGCAGTATAACCCTCCAGGGGAGGGCCTACGAGCAGTACTTC. This encodes CASSITLQGRAYEQYF.

V gene TRBV12-3 or TRBV12-4 combines with J gene TRBJ2-1, with 10 nucleotides matching TRBD2. Unmatched junction bases numbered 7, after V lost 2 bases and J lost 9 bases. This CDR3 region has 15 residues. CDR3 sequence: CASSLIAGGLGEQFF. CDR3 nucleotide sequence: TGTGCCAGCAGTTTAATAGCGGGAGGCCTCGGTGAGCAGTTCTTC.

A few counts support this clonotype. The J gene is TRBJ2-7, the V gene TRBV6-2 or TRBV6-3, with D possibly matching TRBD2 (6 bases). The CDR3 consists of 13 residues. Germline V CDR1 and CDR2: MNHEY, SVGEGT. The V end lost 7 bases, the J end lost 3 bases, and 13 bases lay between the germline ends. The CDR3 sequence: CASKKGGRYEQYF. CDR3 DNA sequence: TGTGCCAGCAAGAAGGGAGGTCGCTACGAGCAGTACTTC.

J is TRBJ2-1 and V is TRBV6-2 or TRBV6-3, with 16 positions matching TRBD2. Per germline, CDR1 MNHEY and CDR2 SVGEGT. The J segment lost 7 bases and the V segment lost 6 bases, leaving 15 bases of the junction unmatched. The CDR3 extends over 19 amino acids. CDR3 nucleotide sequence: TGTGCCAGCAGACGACCGGGACTAGCGGGAGGGCCGGTTGAAAATGAGCAGTTCTTC. It specifies CASRRPGLAGGPVENEQFF.

This clonotype was found a few times. V and J are TRBV6-1 and TRBJ2-3, with a tentative D call TRBD1 (6 bases). V lost 10 bases to trimming and J lost 5 bases, with 16 bases between them. The CDR3 contains 13 residues. Germline V gene data show CDR1 as MNHNS and CDR2 as SASEGT. The CDR3 region has the DNA TGTGCCACCAGGACAGTTCCGGTAGATACGCAGTATTTT. Amino acid sequence: CATRTVPVDTQYF.

The chain uses TRBV18 and TRBJ2-5; 7 nucleotides agree with TRBD1. The CDR3 totals 16 residues. The germline V gene encodes CDR1 KGHSH and CDR2 LQKENI. Trimming took 0 bases from V and 2 from J; bases not matched to a gene: 6. The CDR3 DNA reads TGTGCCAGCTCACCACCAACAGGGGCCGTTCAAGAGACCCAGTACTTC. This translates into CASSPPTGAVQETQYF.

This clonotype was detected only a few times. This chain uses TRBV12-3 or TRBV12-4 with TRBJ1-3; unclear D gene. This CDR3 is built from 14 residues. V lost 0 bases, J lost 2 bases, and 5 bases lay in between. CDR3 loop: CASSLAAAGNTIYF. The CDR3 coding sequence is TGTGCCAGCAGTTTAGCGGCTGCTGGAAACACCATATATTTT.

This clonotype was detected only a few times. The V call is TRBV29-1, the J call TRBJ1-5, with D hard to call. The CDR3 contains 13 residues. Deletions cut 7 bases from V and 2 bases from J, with 12 bases between. Germline CDR1 reads SQVTM; CDR2 reads ANQGSEA. CDR3 nucleotide sequence: TGCAGCGCGCGGGTTAATGGCAATCAGCCCCAGCATTTT. Amino acids: CSARVNGNQPQHF.

The V gene is TRBV6-5, the J gene TRBJ1-3; D gene uncertain. Trimming removed 2 bases at V and 4 bases at J, with 12 bases between. Germline assignment: CDR1 MNHEY and CDR2 SVGAGI. The CDR3 consists of 15 residues. The CDR3 DNA follows: TGTGCCAGCAGTTACCTCGCAGGTTCGGGAAACACCATATATTTT. Its protein is CASSYLAGSGNTIYF.

This clonotype was seen repeatedly, ten times or more. The rearrangement uses TRBV7-9 and TRBJ1-1; 7 positions match TRBD1. J gave up 5 bases and V 2 bases, and 14 bases lay outside the gene matches. The CDR3 sequence is 17 residues long. CDR1 is SEHNR, CDR2 FQNEAQ, per germline (reference sequence). The CDR3, as DNA: TGTGCCAGCAGCTTAAGAACAGGGGCGTATAGGGGAACTGAAGCTTTCTTT. Its protein product is CASSLRTGAYRGTEAFF.

This clonotype appeared many times. The chain links TRBV19 to TRBJ2-5; the match to TRBD2 covers 11 bases. V dropped 9 bases and J dropped 5; count of bases not matched to a gene: 14. Germline V lookup: CDR1 LNHDA, CDR2 SQIVND (reference sequence). This CDR3 is built from 16 residues. This CDR3 reads CASRNIAGGPRETQYF. CDR3 coding DNA: TGTGCCAGCAGAAATATAGCGGGAGGGCCAAGGGAGACCCAGTACTTC. The full variable domain, rest sourced from reference TRBV19 and TRBJ2-5, is DGGITQSPKYLFRKEGQNVTLSCEQNLNHDAMYWYRQDPGQGLRLIYYSQIVNDFQKGDIAEGYSVSREKKESFPLTVTSAQKNPTAFYLCASRNIAGGPRETQYFGPGTRLLVL.

V is TRBV7-2 and J is TRBJ2-3, with D possibly being TRBD1 (5 bases). CDR3 length: 15 residues. The germline CDR1 and CDR2 sequences are SGHTA and FQGNSA. Trimming removed 7 bases from V and 3 bases from J, with 17 bases in between. Written as DNA, the CDR3 is TGTGCCAGCATCCCGGTAGGGGTCAGGACAGATACGCAGTATTTT. Translated: CASIPVGVRTDTQYF.

This clonotype came up a few times. This chain connects TRBV5-8 to TRBJ2-1; the D is unclear. The germline V gene has CDR1 SGHTS and CDR2 YDEGEE. V dropped 0 bases and J dropped 12 bases, with 7 bases sitting between them. The CDR3 length is 11 residues. CDR3 DNA: TGTGCCAGCAGCTTGGGACGCGGGCAGTTCTTC. It yields the protein CASSLGRGQFF.

This CDR3 is CSVRVGQGTHEQYF. The CDR3 DNA reads TGCAGCGTTCGGGTGGGGCAGGGTACCCACGAGCAGTACTTC. The rearrangement uses TRBV29-1 and TRBJ2-7, with D possibly TRBD1 on 5 matching bases. CDR1 is SQVTM and CDR2 is ANQGSEA in the germline V gene. The CDR3 is 14 residues long. Trimming cost V 5 bases and J 5 bases, with 19 bases left between them.

This clonotype has more than one count but fewer than ten. The genes are TRBV5-1 and TRBJ2-3; D possibly uses TRBD1 or TRBD2 (6 bases each). This CDR3 region has 19 residues. Germline CDR1 reads SGHRS; CDR2 reads YFSETQ. V was cut by 2 bases and J by 2 bases, with 24 bases left in between. The CDR3 coding sequence is TGCGCCAGCAGCTTATATCTCTCCGGAGGGGGACCTCTCACAGATACGCAGTATTTT. It is translated as CASSLYLSGGGPLTDTQYF.

This clonotype was picked up a small number of times. The V and J genes are TRBV29-1 and TRBJ2-7; possible D gene TRBD2, 7 bases. The V and J ends lost 7 bases and 0 bases respectively, with 13 bases between them. Germline V CDR1 and CDR2: SQVTM, ANQGSEA. CDR3 length: 13 amino acids. Here the CDR3 DNA reads TGCAGCGGGGGAGCGGGACACTCCTACGAGCAGTACTTC. Its translation is CSGGAGHSYEQYF.

This clonotype was recorded at least ten times. The genes are TRBV9 and TRBJ2-7, with D tentatively TRBD2 (7 bases). Deletions cut 0 bases from V and 7 bases from J, with 20 bases between. CDR1 and CDR2 (germline): SGDLS, YYNGEE. This CDR3 spans 16 amino acids. CDR3 nucleotides: TGTGCCAGCAGCGTAGGTCTGGGGGGGCTCGTCCAAGAGCAGTACTTC. It translates to CASSVGLGGLVQEQYF.